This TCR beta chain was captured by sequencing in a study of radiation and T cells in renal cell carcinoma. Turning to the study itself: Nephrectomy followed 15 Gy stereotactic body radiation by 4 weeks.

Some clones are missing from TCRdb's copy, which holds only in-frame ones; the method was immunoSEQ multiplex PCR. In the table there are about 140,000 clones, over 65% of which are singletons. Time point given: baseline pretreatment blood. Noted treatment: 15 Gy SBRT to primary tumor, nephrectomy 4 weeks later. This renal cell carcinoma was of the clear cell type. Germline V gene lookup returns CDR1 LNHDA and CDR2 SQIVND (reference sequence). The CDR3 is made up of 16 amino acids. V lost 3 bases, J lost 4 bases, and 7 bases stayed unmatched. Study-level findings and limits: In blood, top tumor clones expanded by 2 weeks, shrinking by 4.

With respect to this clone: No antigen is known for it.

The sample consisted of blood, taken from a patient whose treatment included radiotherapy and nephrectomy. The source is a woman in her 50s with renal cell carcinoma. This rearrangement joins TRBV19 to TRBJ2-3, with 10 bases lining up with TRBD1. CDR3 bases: TGTGCCAGTAGTATTGGGGACAGGGGAAGGTCAGATACGCAGTATTTT. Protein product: CASSIGDRGRSDTQYF.